The clone carrying this T cell receptor (beta chain) has ten or more counts. What it binds is not known. The data originate from a study of blood T cells in healthy people across ages. Points from the study as a whole: Naive CD4+ cells and diversity were both higher in long-lived donors than in aged donors.

The V and J ends lost 3 bases and 2 bases, in that order; junction bases with no gene match: 2. The CDR3 length is 14 residues. Germline loops: CDR1 LGHDT, CDR2 YNNKEL (reference sequence). A sample-barcoded 5' primer and a J-beta primer mix were used in a second PCR of roughly 7 to 12 cycles. From the 5' RACE reads, TCRdb called clonotypes with MiXCR, one entry per CDR3 protein. The sample holds some 700,000 distinct CDR3 sequences; approximately 43% are singletons and the top ten take approximately 22%. This TCR derives from a woman in her fifties or sixties in good health. Source material: blood. The genes are TRBV3-1 and TRBJ2-5; 8 bases match TRBD1. The CDR3 region is CASSQRTGQETQYF. DNA for the CDR3: TGTGCCAGCAGCCAGAGGACAGGGCAAGAGACCCAGTACTTC.